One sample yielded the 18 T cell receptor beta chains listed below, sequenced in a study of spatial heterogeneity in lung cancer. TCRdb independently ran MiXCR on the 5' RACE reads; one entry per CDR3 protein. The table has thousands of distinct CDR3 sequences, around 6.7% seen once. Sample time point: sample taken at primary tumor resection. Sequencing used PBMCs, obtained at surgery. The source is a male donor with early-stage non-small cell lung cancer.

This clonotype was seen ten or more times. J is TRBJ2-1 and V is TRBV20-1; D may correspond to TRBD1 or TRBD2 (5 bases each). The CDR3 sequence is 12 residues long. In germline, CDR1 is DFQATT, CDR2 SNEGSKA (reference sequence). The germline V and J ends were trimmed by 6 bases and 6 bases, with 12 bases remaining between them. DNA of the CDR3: TGCAGTGCCGATCGGGACGGCAATGAGCAGTTCTTC. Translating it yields CSADRDGNEQFF.

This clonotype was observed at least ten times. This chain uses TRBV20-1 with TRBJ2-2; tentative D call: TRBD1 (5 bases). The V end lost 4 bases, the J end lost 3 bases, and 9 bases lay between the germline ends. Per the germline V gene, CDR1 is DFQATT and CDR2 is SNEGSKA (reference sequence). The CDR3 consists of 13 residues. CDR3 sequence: CSATRVYTGELFF. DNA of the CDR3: TGCAGTGCTACCAGGGTTTACACCGGGGAGCTGTTTTTT.

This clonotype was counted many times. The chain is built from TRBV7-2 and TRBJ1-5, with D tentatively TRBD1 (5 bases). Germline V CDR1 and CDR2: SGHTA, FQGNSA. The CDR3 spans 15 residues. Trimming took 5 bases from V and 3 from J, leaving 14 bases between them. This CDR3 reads CASSKETEVNQPQHF. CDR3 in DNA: TGTGCCAGCAGCAAAGAGACAGAGGTCAATCAGCCCCAGCATTTT. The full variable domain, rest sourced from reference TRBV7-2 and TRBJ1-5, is GAGVSQSPSNKVTEKGKDVELRCDPISGHTALYWYRQSLGQGLEFLIYFQGNSAPDKSGLPSDRFSAERTGGSVSTLTIQRTQQEDSAVYLCASSKETEVNQPQHFGDGTRLSIL.

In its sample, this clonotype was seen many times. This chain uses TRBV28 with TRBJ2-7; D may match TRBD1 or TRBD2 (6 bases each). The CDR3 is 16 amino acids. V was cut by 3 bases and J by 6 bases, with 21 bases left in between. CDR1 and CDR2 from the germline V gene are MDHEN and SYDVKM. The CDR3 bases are TGTGCCAGCAGTTTCCATGCGGGGACATCTCAACGCGAGCAGTACTTC. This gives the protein CASSFHAGTSQREQYF.

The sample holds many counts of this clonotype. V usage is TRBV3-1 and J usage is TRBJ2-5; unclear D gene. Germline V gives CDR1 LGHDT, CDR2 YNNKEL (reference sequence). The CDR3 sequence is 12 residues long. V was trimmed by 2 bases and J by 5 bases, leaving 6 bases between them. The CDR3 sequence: CASSQPRETQYF. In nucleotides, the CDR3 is TGTGCCAGCAGCCAACCCCGGGAGACCCAGTACTTC.

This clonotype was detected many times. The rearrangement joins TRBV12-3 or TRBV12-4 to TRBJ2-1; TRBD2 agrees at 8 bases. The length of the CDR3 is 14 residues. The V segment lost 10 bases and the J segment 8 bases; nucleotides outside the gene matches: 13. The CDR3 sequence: CATETGGARDEQFF. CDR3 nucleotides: TGTGCCACCGAGACCGGGGGGGCAAGGGATGAGCAGTTCTTC.

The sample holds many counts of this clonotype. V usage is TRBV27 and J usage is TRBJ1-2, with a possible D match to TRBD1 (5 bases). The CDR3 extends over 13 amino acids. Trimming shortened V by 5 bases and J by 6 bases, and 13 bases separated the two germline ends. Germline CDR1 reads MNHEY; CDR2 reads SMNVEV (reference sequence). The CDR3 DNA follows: TGTGCCAGCAGTCCAGGGAGTAGGAATGGCTACACCTTC. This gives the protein CASSPGSRNGYTF.

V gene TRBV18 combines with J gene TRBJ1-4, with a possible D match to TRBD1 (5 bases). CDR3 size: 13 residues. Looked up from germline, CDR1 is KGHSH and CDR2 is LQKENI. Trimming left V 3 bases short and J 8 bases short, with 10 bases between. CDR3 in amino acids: CASSPGAEEKLFF. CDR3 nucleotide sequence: TGTGCCAGCTCACCTGGGGCAGAGGAAAAACTGTTTTTT.

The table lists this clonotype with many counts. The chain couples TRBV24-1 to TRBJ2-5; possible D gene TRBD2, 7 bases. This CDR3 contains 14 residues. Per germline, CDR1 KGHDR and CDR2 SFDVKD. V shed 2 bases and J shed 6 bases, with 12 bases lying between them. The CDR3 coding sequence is TGTGCCACCAGTGATTGGGGGGGGGCGAAGACCCAGTACTTC. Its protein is CATSDWGGAKTQYF.

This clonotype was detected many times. The CDR3 DNA follows: TGTGCCAGCAGCCAAGGTCCTGGACGGCAAGAGACCCAGTACTTC. Residues: CASSQGPGRQETQYF. The genes are TRBV3-1 and TRBJ2-5; D is unresolved. V was pared by 1 base and J by 2 bases, with 11 bases between. Germline CDR1 and CDR2: LGHDT and YNNKEL (reference sequence). The CDR3 is made up of 15 amino acids.

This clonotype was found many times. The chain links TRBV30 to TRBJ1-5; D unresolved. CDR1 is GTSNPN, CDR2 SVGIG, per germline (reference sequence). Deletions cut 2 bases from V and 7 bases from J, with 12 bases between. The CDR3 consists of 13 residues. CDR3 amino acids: CAWSTARVQPQHF. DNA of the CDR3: TGTGCCTGGAGTACTGCTCGGGTGCAGCCCCAGCATTTT. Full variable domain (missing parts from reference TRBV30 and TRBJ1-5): SQTIHQWPATLVQPVGSPLSLECTVEGTSNPNLYWYRQAAGRGLQLLFYSVGIGQISSEVPQNLSASRPQDRQFILSSKKLLLSDSGFYLCAWSTARVQPQHFGDGTRLSIL.

CDR3 in DNA: TGCAGTGCTAACGGACAGGGGGATATGGTTGATCAGCCCCAGCATTTT. Amino acid sequence: CSANGQGDMVDQPQHF. The genes are TRBV20-1 and TRBJ1-5, with 10 bases aligning to TRBD1. Germline values: CDR1 DFQATT, CDR2 SNEGSKA (reference sequence). This CDR3 comprises 16 residues. The V segment lost 4 bases and the J segment 5 bases; nucleotides outside the gene matches: 11.

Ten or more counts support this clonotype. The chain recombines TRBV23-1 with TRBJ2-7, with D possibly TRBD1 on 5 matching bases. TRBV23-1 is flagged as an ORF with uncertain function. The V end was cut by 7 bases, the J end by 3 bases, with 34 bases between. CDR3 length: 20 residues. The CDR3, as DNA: TGCGCCAGCATTCGGGTCGAAGATTTGTCGGACATCCCCGGTTTCTACGAGCAGTACTTC. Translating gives CASIRVEDLSDIPGFYEQYF.

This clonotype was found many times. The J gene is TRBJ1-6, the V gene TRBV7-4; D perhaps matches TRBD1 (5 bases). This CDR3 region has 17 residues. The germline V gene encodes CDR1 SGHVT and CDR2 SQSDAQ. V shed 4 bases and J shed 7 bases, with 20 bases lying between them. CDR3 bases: TGTGCCAGCAGCTCTATCCCCGGACACGCGTTGAATTCACCCCTCCACTTT. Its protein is CASSSIPGHALNSPLHF.

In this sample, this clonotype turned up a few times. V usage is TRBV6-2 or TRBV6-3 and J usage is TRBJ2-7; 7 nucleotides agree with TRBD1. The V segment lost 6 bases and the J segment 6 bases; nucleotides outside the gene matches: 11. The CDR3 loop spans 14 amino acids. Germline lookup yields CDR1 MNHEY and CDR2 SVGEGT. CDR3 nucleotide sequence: TGTGCCAGCAGGGCACGACAGGGCAAGTTCGAGCAGTACGTC. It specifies CASRARQGKFEQYV.

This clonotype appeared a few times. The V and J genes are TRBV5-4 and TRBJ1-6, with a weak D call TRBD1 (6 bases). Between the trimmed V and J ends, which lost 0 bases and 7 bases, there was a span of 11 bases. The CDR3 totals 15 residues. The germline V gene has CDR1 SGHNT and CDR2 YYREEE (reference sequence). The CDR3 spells CASSLAGAVNSPLHF. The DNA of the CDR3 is TGTGCCAGCAGCTTGGCAGGGGCCGTGAATTCACCCCTCCACTTT.

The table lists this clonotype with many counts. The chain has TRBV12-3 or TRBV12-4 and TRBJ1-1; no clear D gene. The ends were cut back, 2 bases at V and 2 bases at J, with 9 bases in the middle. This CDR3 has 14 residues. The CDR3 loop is CASSLMPTNTEAFF. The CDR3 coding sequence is TGTGCCAGCAGTTTAATGCCCACCAACACTGAAGCTTTCTTT.

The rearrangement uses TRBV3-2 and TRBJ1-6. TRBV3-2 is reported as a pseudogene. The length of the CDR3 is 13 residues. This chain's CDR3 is CASSQAVGSPLHF. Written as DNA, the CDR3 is TGTGCCAGCAGCCAAGCAGTAGGGTCACCCCTCCACTTT.